This T cell receptor (beta chain) came from a study of T cell repertoires in cytomegalovirus infection. The overall study: TCR beta signatures that were public indicated CMV infection and matching HLA type. Overall study findings and caveats: The study identified carriers of CMV plus the relevant HLA from cumulative public TCR beta family frequency. HLA-C-restricted CMV-specific TCR beta clonotypes were dominant in the ex vivo response.

CDR3 size: 15 residues. Germline loops: CDR1 KGHDR, CDR2 SFDVKD. TCRdb re-called the reads through MiXCR, storing one row per CDR3 protein. The sample carries over 450,000 distinct CDR3 sequences, around 10% recorded once. Worth noting for this clonotype: Its specificity is not known. Germline is not matched at one junction end, which may reflect a read error.

Material for sequencing was PBMCs. This receptor was identified in a human donor in good health (CMV status not recorded). Some clones in this sample may be carry-over from other donors' samples. This chain links TRBV24-1 with TRBJ1-5; the D is unclear. The CDR3 DNA follows: TGTGCCATCAGGCGGCATAAAAGTGGGAATCAGTCCCAGCATTTT. This gives the protein CAIRRHKSGNQSQHF.